The 14 T cell receptor beta chains listed next were all sequenced from one sample in a study of molecular identifiers for immune sequencing clone quantification (dated by TCRdb to 2017 to 2018). Libraries came from PCR. TCRdb lists the instrument as NextSeq 500. TCRdb's own reprocessing of the public reads used fastp at Q25 and MiXCR and kept productive beta chains. Rows matching on CDR3 protein sequence are summarized as one entry with the most common DNA and genes. This sample holds a few hundred thousand distinct CDR3 sequences; 25% were observed only once. Clones ranked in the top ten supply over 0.6% of the sample. The sample was naive CD8+ T cells from blood, with Jurkat cell RNA spiked in. Sample cell subset or site, as interpreted from the label and publication: FACS-sorted CD8+CD4-CCR7+CD45RA+ naive T cells. The source of these receptors is a human donor in good health. Some libraries in this study had Jurkat cell RNA spiked in.

This chain joins TRBV6-2 or TRBV6-3 and TRBJ2-3; 7 nucleotides line up with TRBD1. With V trimmed by 5 bases and J by 5 bases, 13 bases remained unmatched. Germline loops: CDR1 MNHEY, CDR2 SVGEGT. The CDR3 is 16 residues long. The CDR3 is CASSNPPGQSRDTQYF. CDR3 DNA: TGTGCCAGCAGTAACCCACCGGGACAGTCCAGAGATACGCAGTATTTT.

This clonotype came up a few times. The V and J genes are TRBV29-1 and TRBJ2-5; 9 bases fit TRBD1. Germline V lookup: CDR1 SQVTM, CDR2 ANQGSEA. This CDR3 comprises 21 residues. V shed 0 bases, J shed 9 bases, and the junction held 29 bases outside the gene matches. The CDR3 sequence: CSVEDPIDGTGLKTSQEAQYF. Here the CDR3 DNA reads TGCAGCGTTGAAGATCCAATCGACGGGACAGGGTTAAAGACCTCCCAGGAGGCCCAGTACTTC.

In this sample, this clonotype turned up once. The CDR3 ends on some other residue instead of the conserved phenylalanine or tryptophan, so this is likely a read error. The CDR3 here is CASSVLGDTEAFC. CDR3 in DNA: TGTGCGAGTAGTGTTCTGGGAGACACTGAAGCTTTCTGT. V usage is TRBV19 and J usage is TRBJ1-1; no clear D. Germline-derived CDR1 and CDR2 are LNHDA and SQIVND (reference sequence). The CDR3 totals 13 residues.

Written as DNA, the CDR3 is TGTGCCAGCAGTCCCGCGCGGGGCAGGCACCCGAACACTGAAGCTTTCTTT. Translated: CASSPARGRHPNTEAFF. The V gene is TRBV27, the J gene TRBJ1-1; possible D gene TRBD1, 5 bases. Germline V gene lookup returns CDR1 MNHEY and CDR2 SMNVEV (reference sequence). V was shortened by 5 bases and J by 1 base, with 20 bases between the two germline ends. The CDR3 sequence is 17 residues long.

V and J are TRBV28 and TRBJ2-7, with D tentatively TRBD2 (5 bases). Germline CDR1 is MDHEN and CDR2 is SYDVKM. CDR3 length: 14 residues. V lost 2 bases and J 3 bases, leaving 11 bases between the germline ends. CDR3 DNA: TGTGCCAGCAGTTTACGGGGTTTCGTCTACGAGCAGTACTTC. Its translation: CASSLRGFVYEQYF.

The rearrangement joins TRBV28 to TRBJ2-2, with D possibly TRBD1 on 6 matching bases. V gave up 5 bases and J gave up 1 base, with 8 bases separating them. The germline gives CDR1 MDHEN, CDR2 SYDVKM. This CDR3 has 14 residues. As DNA, the CDR3 is TGTGCCAGCAGTCCGACAGGGAACACCGGGGAGCTGTTTTTT. Protein sequence: CASSPTGNTGELFF.

Comment on this clonotype: A read error may be the cause here, since a much bigger clone is one base away. In DNA, the CDR3 is TGCAGCTGGGGGATTTCGGGGATTAGCGCAGATACGCAGTATTTT. Translated: CSWGISGISADTQYF. This chain connects TRBV29-1 to TRBJ2-3; perhaps D is TRBD1 or TRBD2 (5 bases each). Trimming left V 8 bases short and J 4 bases short, with 22 bases between. Germline V gene lookup returns CDR1 SQVTM and CDR2 ANQGSEA. The CDR3 is 15 residues long.

The CDR3 DNA reads TGTGCCAGCAGTTTAGTTCAGGGAAGCAATCAGCCCCAGCATTTT. As protein: CASSLVQGSNQPQHF. This chain joins TRBV27 and TRBJ1-5; maybe TRBD1 (5 bases). In germline, CDR1 is MNHEY, CDR2 SMNVEV (reference sequence). Trimming removed 2 bases at V and 1 base at J, with 9 bases between. The CDR3 is 15 residues long.

This clonotype was recorded at least ten times. J is TRBJ1-1 and V is TRBV4-1, with D maybe TRBD1 (5 bases). V dropped 0 bases and J dropped 4 bases, with 12 bases sitting between them. This CDR3 contains 15 residues. The germline CDR1 and CDR2 sequences are MGHRA and YSYEKL. The CDR3 sequence is CASSQDYQGGTEAFF. The CDR3 nucleotides are TGCGCCAGCAGCCAAGATTACCAGGGAGGCACTGAAGCTTTCTTT.

This clonotype occurred many times. The chain is built from TRBV27 and TRBJ1-2; the D gene is possibly TRBD1 (6 bases). The V end lost 3 bases, the J end lost 2 bases, and 7 bases lay between the germline ends. Germline V gene lookup returns CDR1 MNHEY and CDR2 SMNVEV (reference sequence). The CDR3 totals 13 residues. The CDR3 here is CASSLRGNYGYTF. In nucleotides, the CDR3 is TGTGCCAGCAGTTTGAGGGGGAACTATGGCTACACCTTC.

This clonotype was seen repeatedly, ten times or more. The germline gene is not matched at one end of the junction; a read error may be the cause. This rearrangement joins TRBV7-9 to TRBJ2-3; no clear D. The length of the CDR3 is 12 residues. Germline CDR1 is SEHNR and CDR2 is FQNEAQ (reference sequence). The CDR3 DNA is TGTGCCAGCAGCCTGAGCAGAGATACGCAGTATTTT. Translating it yields CASSLSRDTQYF. Drawing the rest from reference TRBV7-9 and TRBJ2-3, the complete variable domain is DTGVSQNPRHKITKRGQNVTFRCDPISEHNRLYWYRQTLGQGPEFLTYFQNEAQLEKSRLLSDRFSAERPKGSFSTLEIQRTEQGDSAMYLCASSLSRDTQYFGPGTRLTVL.

This clonotype was counted only a few times. The chain carries TRBV12-3 or TRBV12-4 and TRBJ2-1, with 11 bases matching TRBD1. CDR3 length: 14 amino acids. The J segment lost 9 bases and the V segment lost 3 bases, leaving 4 bases of the junction unmatched. CDR3 DNA sequence: TGTGCCAGCAGTTTGGACAGGGGGCTTGTTGAGCAGTTCTTC. Its translation: CASSLDRGLVEQFF.

The chain recombines TRBV27 with TRBJ1-2, with D perhaps matching TRBD1 (6 bases). The germline V gene encodes CDR1 MNHEY and CDR2 SMNVEV (reference sequence). The V and J ends lost 0 bases and 8 bases respectively, with 10 bases between them. The CDR3 loop spans 13 amino acids. This CDR3 is CASSLSKGVGYTF. For the CDR3, the DNA is TGTGCCAGCAGTTTATCGAAGGGGGTCGGCTACACCTTC.

The chain has TRBV4-1 and TRBJ1-1; a weak D match, TRBD1 (5 bases). CDR1 is MGHRA and CDR2 is YSYEKL in the germline V gene. The CDR3 is 16 amino acids. V was cut by 5 bases and J by 9 bases, with 25 bases left in between. The CDR3 region is CASSDQGAGMLTKAFF. CDR3 nucleotide sequence: TGCGCCAGCAGCGATCAAGGAGCAGGGATGTTGACTAAAGCTTTCTTT.